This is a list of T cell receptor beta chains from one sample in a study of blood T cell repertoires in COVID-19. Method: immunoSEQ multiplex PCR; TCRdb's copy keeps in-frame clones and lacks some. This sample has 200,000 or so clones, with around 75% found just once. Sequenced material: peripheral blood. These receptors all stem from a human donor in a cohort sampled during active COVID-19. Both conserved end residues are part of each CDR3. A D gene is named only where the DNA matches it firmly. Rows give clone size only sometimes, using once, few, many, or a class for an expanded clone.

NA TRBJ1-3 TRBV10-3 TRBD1 CAISRGTGSGNTIYF TGTGCCATCAGTCGAGGGACAGGATCTGGAAACACCATATATTTT
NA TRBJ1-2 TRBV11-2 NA CASGGAYGYTF TGTGCCAGTGGGGGGGCGTATGGCTACACCTTC
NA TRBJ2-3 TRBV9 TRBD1 CASSDTGDFSTDTQYF TGTGCCAGCAGCGACACAGGGGATTTTAGCACAGATACGCAGTATTTT
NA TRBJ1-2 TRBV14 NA CASSQDRGGLGYTF TGTGCCAGCAGCCAAGACAGGGGAGGGTTAGGCTACACCTTC
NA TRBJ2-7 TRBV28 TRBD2 CASSLRLAGVHEQYF TGTGCCAGCAGTTTACGGCTAGCGGGAGTCCACGAGCAGTATTTC
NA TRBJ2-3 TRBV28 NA CASSLVPEADTQYF TGTGCCAGCAGTTTAGTACCGGAGGCAGATACGCAGTATTTT
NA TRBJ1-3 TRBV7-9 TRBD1 CASSDEGARGNTIYF TGTGCCAGCAGCGACGAGGGGGCGCGTGGAAACACCATATATTTT
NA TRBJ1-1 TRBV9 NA CASSVEHLEAFF TGTGCCAGCAGCGTAGAACACCTTGAAGCTTTCTTT
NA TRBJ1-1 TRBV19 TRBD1 CASRFGQGALAFF TGTGCCAGTAGATTTGGACAGGGGGCTCTAGCTTTCTTT
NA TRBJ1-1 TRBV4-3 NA CASSQVLSGLDKAFF TGCGCCAGCAGCCAAGTACTTTCGGGATTAGATAAAGCTTTCTTT
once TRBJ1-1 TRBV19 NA CASSISLNTEAFF TGTGCCAGTAGTATATCGTTGAACACTGAAGCTTTCTTT
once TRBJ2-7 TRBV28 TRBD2 CASKLAGGFLAYEQYF TGTGCCAGTAAACTAGCGGGAGGGTTCCTAGCCTACGAGCAGTACTTC